This is a list of T cell receptor beta chains from one sample in a study of blood T cells in healthy people across ages. TCRdb analysed the 5' RACE reads with MiXCR anew, one entry per CDR3 protein. The data hold hundreds of thousands of distinct CDR3 sequences, with around 68% observed a single time. Sequencing was performed on blood. These receptors all stem from a man aged 25 to 40 in good health. Both conserved end residues are part of each CDR3. D genes are given only for firm matches. Size tells how often a clone was seen (once, few, many) or the class of an expanded clone, and some rows leave it out.

j_call: TRBJ1-1; d_call: TRBD1; cdr3_length: 14; clone_size: NA; v_call: TRBV10-3; cdr3_nt: TGTGCCATCAGATCAACAGGGGACAACACTGAAGCTTTCTTT; cdr3_aa: CAIRSTGDNTEAFF
j_call: TRBJ2-1; d_call: NA; cdr3_length: 11; clone_size: NA; v_call: TRBV20-1; cdr3_nt: TGCAGCGTAGACAGACACAATGAGCAGTTCTTC; cdr3_aa: CSVDRHNEQFF
j_call: TRBJ2-5; d_call: NA; cdr3_length: 15; clone_size: NA; v_call: TRBV5-1; cdr3_nt: TGCGCCAGCAGCGCCCTGGGACGTCCACAAGAGACCCAGTACTTC; cdr3_aa: CASSALGRPQETQYF
j_call: TRBJ2-7; d_call: NA; cdr3_length: 14; clone_size: few; v_call: TRBV6-2/TRBV6-3; cdr3_nt: TGTGCCAGCACTGAGGCAGGCAGCTCCTACGAGCAGTACTTC; cdr3_aa: CASTEAGSSYEQYF
j_call: TRBJ2-7; d_call: TRBD1; cdr3_length: 13; clone_size: NA; v_call: TRBV10-3; cdr3_nt: TGTGCCATCGGGTGGACAGGGGTAAACGAGCAGTACTTC; cdr3_aa: CAIGWTGVNEQYF
j_call: TRBJ2-7; d_call: TRBD1; cdr3_length: 15; clone_size: NA; v_call: TRBV20-1; cdr3_nt: TGCAGTGCTAGAGACCCCCTAGGACAGGGGAACGAGCAGTACTTC; cdr3_aa: CSARDPLGQGNEQYF
j_call: TRBJ2-2; d_call: NA; cdr3_length: 13; clone_size: NA; v_call: TRBV10-3; cdr3_nt: TGTGCCATCAGTGAGCGGGAGTCGGGGGAGCTGTTTTTT; cdr3_aa: CAISERESGELFF
j_call: TRBJ1-3; d_call: TRBD1; cdr3_length: 15; clone_size: NA; v_call: TRBV3-1; cdr3_nt: TGTGCCAGCAGTGAAGGGGGCAGCACTGGAAACACCATATATTTT; cdr3_aa: CASSEGGSTGNTIYF
j_call: TRBJ2-3; d_call: NA; cdr3_length: 10; clone_size: NA; v_call: TRBV29-1; cdr3_nt: TGCAGCGTTGGACTCCCTGCGCAGTATTTT; cdr3_aa: CSVGLPAQYF
j_call: TRBJ2-5; d_call: NA; cdr3_length: 14; clone_size: NA; v_call: TRBV6-1; cdr3_nt: TGTGCCAGCAGTGCAGGAGGGGGCGCAGAGACCCAGTACTTC; cdr3_aa: CASSAGGGAETQYF
j_call: TRBJ2-7; d_call: NA; cdr3_length: 14; clone_size: NA; v_call: TRBV14; cdr3_nt: TGTGCCAGTGGAGGCGGAGGGAGCTTTTCCGAGCAGTACTTC; cdr3_aa: CASGGGGSFSEQYF
j_call: TRBJ2-7; d_call: TRBD1; cdr3_length: 13; clone_size: NA; v_call: TRBV10-3; cdr3_nt: TGTGCCGCAGATGACAGGGGAGAGGACGAGCAGTACTTC; cdr3_aa: CAADDRGEDEQYF
j_call: TRBJ1-4; d_call: TRBD1; cdr3_length: 14; clone_size: many; v_call: TRBV12-3/TRBV12-4; cdr3_nt: TGTGCCAGCAGACAGGGGCGCGCCAATGAAAAACTGTTTTTT; cdr3_aa: CASRQGRANEKLFF
j_call: TRBJ2-1; d_call: TRBD1; cdr3_length: 15; clone_size: NA; v_call: TRBV7-9; cdr3_nt: TGTGCCAGCAGCCCAGGGACAGGGTGGGACAATGAGCAGTTCTTC; cdr3_aa: CASSPGTGWDNEQFF
j_call: TRBJ1-5; d_call: NA; cdr3_length: 13; clone_size: NA; v_call: TRBV29-1; cdr3_nt: TGCAGCGTTGTCGTGGCCGGAAGTCAGCCCCAGCATTTT; cdr3_aa: CSVVVAGSQPQHF
j_call: TRBJ1-5; d_call: NA; cdr3_length: 15; clone_size: NA; v_call: TRBV6-2/TRBV6-3; cdr3_nt: TGTGCCAGCAGCCCCTGGACAGATAGCAATCAGCCCCAGCATTTT; cdr3_aa: CASSPWTDSNQPQHF
j_call: TRBJ2-5; d_call: TRBD1; cdr3_length: 15; clone_size: few; v_call: TRBV30; cdr3_nt: TGTGCCGTACGACCGGGACAGGGAGAAAAAGAGACCCAGTACTTC; cdr3_aa: CAVRPGQGEKETQYF